The 10 T cell receptor beta chains below come from one sample, sequenced in a study of blood T cell repertoires in COVID-19. The assay was immunoSEQ multiplex PCR, and TCRdb's table has in-frame clones only and misses some. This repertoire shows a few hundred thousand clones, roughly 80% found once; its top ten account for about 10%. The sequencing sample was made of peripheral blood. These receptors all stem from a man aged 80 or over with acute or convalescent COVID-19.

This rearrangement joins TRBV6-5 to TRBJ2-3; D might be TRBD1 (5 bases). V was cut by 10 bases and J by 5 bases, with 13 bases left in between. The CDR3 is 12 residues long. Germline V gene data show CDR1 as MNHEY and CDR2 as SVGAGI. CDR3 in DNA: TGTGCCACCAAGACAGTTCAAGATACGCAGTATTTT. Amino acid sequence: CATKTVQDTQYF.

This clone has only one observation. The V and J genes are TRBV5-1 and TRBJ1-1; 8 bases map to TRBD1. Looked up from germline, CDR1 is SGHRS and CDR2 is YFSETQ. The CDR3 length is 16 residues. Germline trimming cut 0 bases from V and 5 bases from J; bases unmatched to any gene: 9. The CDR3 DNA reads TGCGCCAGCAGCTTGGTGGCAGGGGGCGTAGGGACTGAAGCTTTCTTT. Its protein product is CASSLVAGGVGTEAFF.

A few counts support this clone. This sequence joins TRBV6-1 and TRBJ1-1; TRBD1 matches 8 bases. V was clipped by 2 bases and J by 5 bases; unmatched bases: 7. The CDR3 consists of 15 residues. Germline CDR1 MNHNS, CDR2 SASEGT. The DNA for the CDR3 is TGTGCCAGCAGTGAATGGACAGGGCCTGGGACTGAAGCTTTCTTT. Amino acids: CASSEWTGPGTEAFF.

This clone was detected ten times or more. V and J are TRBV6-5 and TRBJ2-2, with 9 bases matching TRBD2. Losses at the gene ends were 7 bases for V and 1 base for J; bases not matched to a gene: 4. The length of the CDR3 is 15 residues. The V gene's germline CDR1 is MNHEY and CDR2 SVGAGI. CDR3 sequence (DNA): TGTGCCAGCACCCATAGCGGGGGGAACACCGGGGAGCTGTTTTTT. It specifies CASTHSGGNTGELFF.

This clone was found once. The V call is TRBV6-5, the J call TRBJ2-7; D is ambiguous. Germline-derived CDR1 and CDR2 are MNHEY and SVGAGI. The CDR3 totals 14 residues. Trimming pared 3 bases from V and 3 bases from J, leaving 12 bases between. The CDR3 nucleotides read TGTGCCAGCAGTTATGATTTTTCCTACTACGAGCAGTACTTC. Protein: CASSYDFSYYEQYF.

J is TRBJ2-3 and V is TRBV2; 8 bases are a match to TRBD1. From germline, CDR1 is SNHLY and CDR2 FYNNEI. Trimming took 6 bases from V and 3 from J; bases not matched to a gene: 5. This CDR3 comprises 14 residues. CDR3 nucleotides: TGTGCCAGCAGAATGGACAGGGTAACAGATACGCAGTATTTT. Protein product: CASRMDRVTDTQYF. Combining the CDR3 with reference TRBV2 and TRBJ2-3 gives the whole variable domain EPEVTQTPSHQVTQMGQEVILRCVPISNHLYFYWYRQILGQKVEFLVSFYNNEISEKSEIFDDQFSVERPDGSNFTLKIRSTKLEDSAMYFCASRMDRVTDTQYFGPGTRLTVL.

The chain has TRBV6-5 and TRBJ2-1; unclear D gene. Germline V lookup: CDR1 MNHEY, CDR2 SVGAGI. The CDR3 sequence is 11 residues long. The CDR3 nucleotides are TGTGCTACGTCCTATTACAATGAGCAGTTCTTC. This encodes CATSYYNEQFF.

The chain couples TRBV30 to TRBJ1-1, with D tentatively TRBD1 (5 bases). The V gene lost 3 bases and the J gene lost 0 bases, with 8 bases spanning the gap. Germline V CDR1 and CDR2: GTSNPN, SVGIG (reference sequence). The CDR3 has 13 residues. Written as DNA, the CDR3 is TGTGCCTGGAGGGAGGGGCTGAACACTGAAGCTTTCTTT. It encodes CAWREGLNTEAFF.

V and J are TRBV5-1 and TRBJ2-7; 7 nucleotides agree with TRBD2. CDR3 length: 15 residues. The junction had 15 bases not matched to a gene; V was cut back by 9 bases and J by 3 bases. The germline V gene has CDR1 SGHRS and CDR2 YFSETQ. The CDR3 DNA follows: TGCGCCACCTCTCCCATCCCCGGGAGGAACTACGAGCAGTACTTC. It specifies CATSPIPGRNYEQYF.

This chain links TRBV3-1 (or the pseudogene TRBV3-2) with TRBJ2-6, with no clear D. The CDR3 is made up of 15 amino acids. Germline CDR1 LGHDT, CDR2 YNNKEL (reference sequence). Trimming removed 2 bases from V and 1 base from J, with 6 bases in between. The CDR3 region has the DNA TGTGCCAGCAGCCAAAAATCATCTGGGGCCAACGTCCTGACTTTC. It yields the protein CASSQKSSGANVLTF.